A selection of T cell receptor beta chains follows, all from one sample in a study of blood T cells in healthy people across ages. Via MiXCR, TCRdb re-called the 5' RACE reads, giving one row per CDR3 protein. Of 650,000 to 800,000 distinct CDR3 sequences listed, around 50% are singletons. Sequencing was performed on blood. The receptor set was obtained from a woman at least 80 years old in good health. Both conserved end residues are part of each CDR3. The D gene is left open where the match is weak. Only part of the rows carry a size: once, few, many, or a class if the clone is expanded.

j_gene,len,v_gene,d_gene,abundance,CDR3nt,CDR3aa
TRBJ2-1,15,TRBV29-1,TRBD1,NA,TGCAGCGTCTCTCGTGGGACAGGGGGTATGAATGAGCAGTTCTTC,CSVSRGTGGMNEQFF
TRBJ1-1,14,TRBV2,NA,few,TGTGCCAGCAATCTGGAAGGGATCGAGACTGAAGCTTTCTTT,CASNLEGIETEAFF
TRBJ2-1,15,TRBV5-1,TRBD2,many,TGCGCCAGCAGCCCCTCAGCGGGAGGTTACAATGAGCAGTTCTTC,CASSPSAGGYNEQFF
TRBJ2-1,17,TRBV20-1,TRBD2,NA,TGCAGCCTTACTAGCGGGAGGGCCCTCCGATCCTACAATGAGCAGTTCTTC,CSLTSGRALRSYNEQFF
TRBJ2-3,16,TRBV5-1,TRBD1,many,TGCGCCAGCAGCTTGGCCGGGACAGGGCCAGCAGATACGCAGTATTTT,CASSLAGTGPADTQYF
TRBJ2-7,15,TRBV24-1,TRBD1,NA,TGTGCCACCAGTGACCTTTCCGAGGACAGGGGCGAGCAGTACTTC,CATSDLSEDRGEQYF
TRBJ2-7,14,TRBV20-1,TRBD1,many,TGCAGTGCTAGCCGGGACAGGGGGTCTTCCGAGCAGTACTTC,CSASRDRGSSEQYF
TRBJ1-1,11,TRBV7-9,NA,NA,TGTGCCAGCAGGCGATACACTGAAGCTTTCTTT,CASRRYTEAFF
TRBJ1-6,14,TRBV6-1,NA,few,TGTGCCAGCAGTGGGGTCAGGGGTTATTCACCCCTCCACTTT,CASSGVRGYSPLHF
TRBJ2-7,18,TRBV13,NA,NA,TGTGCCAGCAGCTTACGGGGGATTGGCAGGGGGTCCTACAATGAGCAGTACTTC,CASSLRGIGRGSYNEQYF
TRBJ1-4,15,TRBV2,TRBD1,once,TGTGCCAGCAGCCGACCCGGGACAGGAAATGAAAAACTGTTTTTT,CASSRPGTGNEKLFF
TRBJ2-3,15,TRBV20-1,TRBD2,few,TGCAGTGCTAGTCGACCGGGGGGGGGGACAGATACGCAGTATTTT,CSASRPGGGTDTQYF
TRBJ2-3,19,TRBV6-1,TRBD2,NA,TGTGCCAGCTCTCCACGGGGTAGTAGCGGGGGGAAGTTTATGGGTACGCAGTATTTT,CASSPRGSSGGKFMGTQYF
TRBJ1-2,13,TRBV2,NA,NA,TGTGCCAGCAGGGATGGAGTAGGGTATGGCTACACCTTC,CASRDGVGYGYTF
TRBJ2-1,19,TRBV4-2,TRBD2,many,TGTGCCAGCGCCCCGGTCTCGCGGGGGGGCCAGGAAACCTACAATGAGCAGTTCTTC,CASAPVSRGGQETYNEQFF
TRBJ2-7,16,TRBV12-3/TRBV12-4,NA,once,TGTGCCAGCAGTGCGGGGCCGGACAGCCTCTCCTACGAGCAGTACTTC,CASSAGPDSLSYEQYF
TRBJ2-3,12,TRBV7-9,NA,NA,TGTGCCAGCAGCCTTCTAGGCCCCTCTCTGTATTTT,CASSLLGPSLYF
TRBJ2-3,15,TRBV30,TRBD1,few,TGTGCCTGGAATACGGGACAGCGCCTCACAGATACGCAGTATTTT,CAWNTGQRLTDTQYF
TRBJ1-3,11,TRBV6-2/TRBV6-3,NA,NA,TGTGCCAGCGGTTATCGAAACACCATATATTTT,CASGYRNTIYF
TRBJ1-6,15,TRBV25-1,TRBD1,NA,TGTGCCAGCAGTGAATATGACAGGGCCAATTCACCCCTCCACTTT,CASSEYDRANSPLHF
TRBJ2-2,14,TRBV7-2,TRBD1,NA,TGTGCCAGCAGCCTGAGACAGGGGTTCGGGGAGCTGTTTTTT,CASSLRQGFGELFF
TRBJ1-1,13,TRBV10-1,NA,NA,TGCGCCAGCCAGCTAAAACAGGGCACTGAAGCTTTCTTT,CASQLKQGTEAFF
TRBJ2-1,15,TRBV20-1,TRBD2,NA,TGCAGCGTCGGGGGGACTAGCGGGAGTTTTAATGAGCAGTTCTTC,CSVGGTSGSFNEQFF
TRBJ2-1,15,TRBV18,NA,NA,TGTGCCAGCTCACCGAAGGAGGGAACGTACAATGAGCAGTTCTTC,CASSPKEGTYNEQFF
TRBJ2-1,14,TRBV6-6,TRBD1,many,TGTGCCAGCAGTTATGGGACAGCCCCGTTGGAGCAGTTCTTC,CASSYGTAPLEQFF
TRBJ2-1,17,TRBV11-2,TRBD2,NA,TGTGCCAGCAGCTTAGGGTGGGCTAGCGGGAGTAGGAATGAGCAGTTCTTC,CASSLGWASGSRNEQFF
TRBJ2-7,13,TRBV10-3,TRBD1,NA,TGTGCCACCGCCGGGACAGGGAAAGAGTCCCAGTACTTC,CATAGTGKESQYF
TRBJ1-6,16,TRBV20-1,TRBD1,many,TGCAGTGCTAGACCTAGTAGGGGGCAGATTAATTCACCCCTCCACTTT,CSARPSRGQINSPLHF
TRBJ1-4,16,TRBV7-9,NA,few,TGTGCCAGCAGCTTCCCAGCAGCTGCAACTAATGAAAAACTGTTTTTT,CASSFPAAATNEKLFF
TRBJ1-6,15,TRBV15,NA,NA,TGTGCCACCAGCAGAGAGGAGGTAGGGGAGACACCCCTCCACTTT,CATSREEVGETPLHF
TRBJ2-1,14,TRBV3-1,NA,few,TGTGCCAGCAGCCAAGAATGGGCCTACAATGAGCAGTTCTTC,CASSQEWAYNEQFF
TRBJ1-6,20,TRBV12-5,TRBD1,many,TGTGCTAGTGGTTTGAGTCCCGGGACAGGGAAAAGCTCCTATAATTCACCCCTCCACTTT,CASGLSPGTGKSSYNSPLHF
TRBJ2-7,14,TRBV28,TRBD2,many,TGTGCCAGCAGTCCCCTAGCGGGAGTATACGAGCAGTACTTC,CASSPLAGVYEQYF
TRBJ1-2,13,TRBV4-2,NA,few,TGTGCCAGCAGCCAAGGAGGGTCTTCCGGCTACACCTTC,CASSQGGSSGYTF
TRBJ1-6,15,TRBV6-5,TRBD1,many,TGTGCCAGCAGTTACTCGACAGGGGAGGTCTCACCCCTCCACTTT,CASSYSTGEVSPLHF
TRBJ2-1,14,TRBV29-1,TRBD2,once,TGCAGCGTTGAAACGGGGAGGGCCAGGAATGAGCAGTTCTTC,CSVETGRARNEQFF
TRBJ1-1,10,TRBV2,NA,NA,TGTGCCAGCAGTAGAACCGACGCTTTCTTT,CASSRTDAFF
TRBJ1-2,13,TRBV9,NA,many,TGTGCCAGCAGCCCTGGACAGTCTTATGGCTACACCTTC,CASSPGQSYGYTF
TRBJ2-3,16,TRBV20-1,TRBD1,many,TGCAGTGCTAGCCTCATATTACAGGGGGCAGGAGATACGCAGTATTTT,CSASLILQGAGDTQYF
TRBJ2-5,15,TRBV10-3,TRBD2,many,TGTGCCACGTTGCTCCCGGGACTAGCGGAAGAGACCCAGTACTTC,CATLLPGLAEETQYF
TRBJ2-3,15,TRBV29-1,TRBD2,many,TGCAGCGTTGTCAGTAGCGGGAGCATCTCAAAGACGCAGTATTTT,CSVVSSGSISKTQYF
TRBJ2-1,12,TRBV28,NA,many,TGTGCCAGCGGCCTTGGGGCCGCAGGCCAGTTCTTC,CASGLGAAGQFF
TRBJ1-5,12,TRBV2,NA,few,TGTGCCAGCAAGGGGGGGGGTCAGCCCCAGCATTTT,CASKGGGQPQHF
TRBJ1-1,13,TRBV20-1,NA,few,TGCAGTGCTAGACCGATCATGAACACTGAAGCTTTCTTT,CSARPIMNTEAFF
TRBJ1-1,18,TRBV20-1,NA,NA,TGCAGTGCTAGAGACCAACTACGAAGCGACAGACAGAACACTGAAGCTTTCTTT,CSARDQLRSDRQNTEAFF
TRBJ2-2,15,TRBV4-2,NA,NA,TGTGCCAGCAGCGAAGGAGGGGCGGGGACCGGGGAGCTGTTTTTT,CASSEGGAGTGELFF
TRBJ2-3,17,TRBV29-1,TRBD2,NA,TGCAGCGTTGCGGGGCCTAGCGGGAACCCTAGCACAGATACGCAGTATTTT,CSVAGPSGNPSTDTQYF
TRBJ1-2,15,TRBV6-5,NA,many,TGTGCCAGCAGTTACTCCCGCGGCACAGGCTATGGCTACACCTTC,CASSYSRGTGYGYTF
TRBJ2-7,16,TRBV4-1,NA,NA,TGCGCCAGCAGCCAAGGGACGGAGCACAAATCCTACGAGCAGTACTTC,CASSQGTEHKSYEQYF
TRBJ2-3,15,TRBV5-1,NA,many,TGCGCCAGCAGCTTCTCCGGGACCGTCACAGATACGCAGTATTTT,CASSFSGTVTDTQYF
TRBJ2-2,15,TRBV5-1,NA,many,TGCGCCAGCAGCTTGACGATTGGCCAGCTCGGGGAGCTGTTTTTT,CASSLTIGQLGELFF